This TCR beta chain was captured by sequencing in a study of blood T cells in healthy people across ages. Study findings and constraints: Per million T cells, TCR beta diversity dropped about linearly as age rose. Comparison with aged donors showed that long-lived donors had more naive CD4+ cells and higher diversity.

Through a sample-barcoded 5' primer and a J-beta primer mix, a second PCR was run for roughly 6 to 12 cycles. TCRdb fed the 5' RACE reads into MiXCR, producing one record per CDR3 protein. The table has more than 650,000 distinct CDR3 sequences, about a fifth seen once. With 3 bases removed from V and 5 bases from J, the gap between germline ends came to 13 bases. CDR3 length: 14 residues. As to this clonotype: Its antigen remains unknown.

Specimen: blood. The chain joins TRBV12-3 or TRBV12-4 to TRBJ1-2, with D tentatively TRBD1 (5 bases). This receptor was obtained from a man aged 70-80 years in good health. CDR3 DNA: TGTGCCAGCAGTTTTGCTTGGGACGTATATGGCTACACCTTC. Translation gives CASSFAWDVYGYTF.